The T cell receptor (beta chain) under discussion was sequenced for a study of T cells in localized non-small cell lung cancer. Overall study results and limits: Tumor showed lower T cell clonality than uninvolved adjacent lung, where it was highest. Blood T cell density predicted longer survival; adjacent-lung clonality, shorter. Tumor samples were not multi-region, leaving intratumor heterogeneity unexcluded. Among the top 100 tumor clones, a median approximately 55 appeared in adjacent lung.

Germline-derived CDR1 and CDR2 are MGHDK and SYGVNS. CDR3 length: 14 amino acids. Trimming removed 3 bases at V and 6 bases at J, with 13 bases between. Comments on this clone: Its cognate antigen is unknown.

Clones were sequenced by immunoSEQ multiplex PCR, and TCRdb holds only the in-frame ones, with some missing. This sample has fewer than 45,000 clones, with about 86% found just once. Sequencing used peripheral blood, obtained before any cancer treatment. The chain couples TRBV25-1 to TRBJ2-3; tentative D call: TRBD2 (5 bases). The clonotype was recovered from a man between 40 and 69 years old with stage I lung adenocarcinoma. CDR3 sequence (DNA): TGTGCCAGCAGTGAGTTTCGGGAAATTGATACGCAGTATTTT. Residues: CASSEFREIDTQYF. The variable domain in full, with the rest retrieved from reference TRBV25-1 and TRBJ2-3, is EADIYQTPRYLVIGTGKKITLECSQTMGHDKMYWYQQDPGMELHLIHYSYGVNSTEKGDLSSESTVSRIRTEHFPLTLESARPSHTSQYLCASSEFREIDTQYFGPGTRLTVL.